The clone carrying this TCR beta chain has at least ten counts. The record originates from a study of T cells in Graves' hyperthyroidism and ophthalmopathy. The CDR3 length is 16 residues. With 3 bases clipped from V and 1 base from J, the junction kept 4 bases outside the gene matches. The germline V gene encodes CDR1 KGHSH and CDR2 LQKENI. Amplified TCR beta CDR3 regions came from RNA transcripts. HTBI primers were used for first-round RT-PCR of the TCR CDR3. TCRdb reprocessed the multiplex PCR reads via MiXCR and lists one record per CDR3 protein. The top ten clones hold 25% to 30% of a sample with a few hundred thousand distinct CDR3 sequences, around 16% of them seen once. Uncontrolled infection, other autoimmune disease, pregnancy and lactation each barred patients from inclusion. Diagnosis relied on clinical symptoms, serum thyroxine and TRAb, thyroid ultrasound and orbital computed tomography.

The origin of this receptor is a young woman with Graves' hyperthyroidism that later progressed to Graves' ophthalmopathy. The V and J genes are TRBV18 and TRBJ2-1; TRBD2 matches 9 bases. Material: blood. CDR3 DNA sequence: TGTGCCAGCTCACCTCCGACTAGCGGATCCTACAATGAGCAGTTCTTC. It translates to CASSPPTSGSYNEQFF.